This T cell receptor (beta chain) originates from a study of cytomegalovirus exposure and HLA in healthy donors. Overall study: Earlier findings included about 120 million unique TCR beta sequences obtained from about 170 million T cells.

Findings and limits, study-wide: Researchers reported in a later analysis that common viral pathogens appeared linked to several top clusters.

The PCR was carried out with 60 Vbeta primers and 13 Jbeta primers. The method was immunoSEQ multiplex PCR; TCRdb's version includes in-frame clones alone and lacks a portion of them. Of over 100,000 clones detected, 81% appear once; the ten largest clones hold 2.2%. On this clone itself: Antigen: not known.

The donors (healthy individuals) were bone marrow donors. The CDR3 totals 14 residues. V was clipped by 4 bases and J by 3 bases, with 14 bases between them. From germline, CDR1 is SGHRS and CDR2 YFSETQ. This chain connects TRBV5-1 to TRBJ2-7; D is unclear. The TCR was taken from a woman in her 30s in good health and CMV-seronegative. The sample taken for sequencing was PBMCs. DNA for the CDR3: TGCGCCAGCAGCCTAGACCGACTCCTCTACGAGCAGTACTTC. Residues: CASSLDRLLYEQYF.